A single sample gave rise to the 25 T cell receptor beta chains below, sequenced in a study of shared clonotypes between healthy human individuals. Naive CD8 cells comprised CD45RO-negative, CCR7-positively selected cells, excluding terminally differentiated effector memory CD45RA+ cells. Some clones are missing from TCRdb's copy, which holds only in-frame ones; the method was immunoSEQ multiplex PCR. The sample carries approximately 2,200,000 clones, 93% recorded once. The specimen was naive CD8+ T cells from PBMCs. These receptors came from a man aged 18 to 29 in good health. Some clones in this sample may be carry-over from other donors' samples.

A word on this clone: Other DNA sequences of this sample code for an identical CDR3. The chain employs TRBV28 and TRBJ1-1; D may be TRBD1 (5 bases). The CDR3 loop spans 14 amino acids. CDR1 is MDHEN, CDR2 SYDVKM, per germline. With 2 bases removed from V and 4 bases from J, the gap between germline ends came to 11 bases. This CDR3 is CASSLEGRGTEAFF. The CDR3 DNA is TGTGCCAGCAGTTTAGAGGGACGGGGCACTGAAGCTTTCTTT.

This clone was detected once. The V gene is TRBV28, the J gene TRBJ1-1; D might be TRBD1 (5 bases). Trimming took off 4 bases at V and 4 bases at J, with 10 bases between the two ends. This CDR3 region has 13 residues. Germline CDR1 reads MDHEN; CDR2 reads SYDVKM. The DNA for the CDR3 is TGTGCCAGCAGTTGGGTGGGGGGCACTGAAGCTTTCTTT. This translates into CASSWVGGTEAFF.

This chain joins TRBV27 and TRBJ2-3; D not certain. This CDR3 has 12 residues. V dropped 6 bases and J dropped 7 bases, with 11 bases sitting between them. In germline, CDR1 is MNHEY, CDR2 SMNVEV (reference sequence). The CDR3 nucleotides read TGTGCCAGCAGGCAAGGGCCCAATACGCAGTATTTT. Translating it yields CASRQGPNTQYF.

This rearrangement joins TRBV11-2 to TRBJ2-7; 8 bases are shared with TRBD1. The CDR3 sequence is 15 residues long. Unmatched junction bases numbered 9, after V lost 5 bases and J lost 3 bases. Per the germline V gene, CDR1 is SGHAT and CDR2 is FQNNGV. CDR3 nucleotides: TGTGCCAGCAGCCCGAGGACAGGGAGTTTCTACGAGCAGTACTTC. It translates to CASSPRTGSFYEQYF.

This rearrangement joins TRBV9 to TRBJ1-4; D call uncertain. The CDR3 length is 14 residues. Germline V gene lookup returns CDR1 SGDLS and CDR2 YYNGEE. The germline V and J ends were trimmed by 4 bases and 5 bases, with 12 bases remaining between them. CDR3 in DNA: TGTGCCAGCAGCAGGGCAGCTCCAAATGAAAAACTGTTTTTT. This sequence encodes CASSRAAPNEKLFF.

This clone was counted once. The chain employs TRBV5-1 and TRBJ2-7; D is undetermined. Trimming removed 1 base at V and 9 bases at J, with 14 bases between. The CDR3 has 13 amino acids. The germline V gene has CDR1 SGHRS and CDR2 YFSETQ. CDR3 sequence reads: CASSLRPNGGQYF. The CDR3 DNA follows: TGCGCCAGCAGCTTGCGGCCAAACGGCGGGCAGTACTTC. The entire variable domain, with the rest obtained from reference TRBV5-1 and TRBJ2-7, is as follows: KAGVTQTPRYLIKTRGQQVTLSCSPISGHRSVSWYQQTPGQGLQFLFEYFSETQRNKGNFPGRFSGRQFSNSRSEMNVSTLELGDSALYLCASSLRPNGGQYFGPGTRLTVT.

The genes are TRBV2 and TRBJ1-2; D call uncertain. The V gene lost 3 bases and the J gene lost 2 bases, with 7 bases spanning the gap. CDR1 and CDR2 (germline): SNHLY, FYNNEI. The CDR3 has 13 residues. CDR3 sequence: CASSERANYGYTF. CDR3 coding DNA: TGTGCCAGCAGTGAGAGGGCGAACTATGGCTACACCTTC.

In DNA, the CDR3 is TGTGCCAGCAGGACAGGGGGCTCGGGCACTGAAGCTTTCTTT. It encodes CASRTGGSGTEAFF. V is TRBV2 and J is TRBJ1-1; 10 bases fit TRBD1. CDR1 and CDR2 (germline): SNHLY, FYNNEI. V trimming: 6 bases; J trimming: 4 bases; junction bases outside the gene matches: 5. The CDR3 length is 14 residues.

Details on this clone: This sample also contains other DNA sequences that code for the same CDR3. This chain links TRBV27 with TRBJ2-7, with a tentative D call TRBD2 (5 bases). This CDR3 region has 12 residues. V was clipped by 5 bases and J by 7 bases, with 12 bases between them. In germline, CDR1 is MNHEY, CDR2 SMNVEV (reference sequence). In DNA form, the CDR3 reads TGTGCCAGCAGTCTCCTCCGGGGTGAGCAGTACTTC. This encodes CASSLLRGEQYF.

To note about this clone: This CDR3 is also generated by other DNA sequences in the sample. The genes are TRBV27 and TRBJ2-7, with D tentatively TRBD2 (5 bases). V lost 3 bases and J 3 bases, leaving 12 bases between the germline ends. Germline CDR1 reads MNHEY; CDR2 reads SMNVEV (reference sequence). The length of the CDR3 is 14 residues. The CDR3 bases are TGTGCCAGCAGTTTGAGCGGTATTTTCTACGAGCAGTACTTC. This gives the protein CASSLSGIFYEQYF.

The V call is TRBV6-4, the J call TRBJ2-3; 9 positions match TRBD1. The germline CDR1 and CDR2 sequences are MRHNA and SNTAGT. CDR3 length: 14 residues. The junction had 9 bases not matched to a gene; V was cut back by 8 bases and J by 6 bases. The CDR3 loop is CASDHRGLWDTQYF. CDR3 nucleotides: TGTGCCAGCGACCACAGGGGGCTCTGGGATACGCAGTATTTT.

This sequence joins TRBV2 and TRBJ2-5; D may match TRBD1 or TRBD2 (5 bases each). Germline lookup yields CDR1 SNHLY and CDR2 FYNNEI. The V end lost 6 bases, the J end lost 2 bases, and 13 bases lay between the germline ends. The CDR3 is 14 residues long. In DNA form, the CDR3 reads TGTGCCAGCAGGGGGGTGGAGCGACAAGAGACCCAGTACTTC. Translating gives CASRGVERQETQYF. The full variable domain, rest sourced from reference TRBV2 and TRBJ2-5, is EPEVTQTPSHQVTQMGQEVILRCVPISNHLYFYWYRQILGQKVEFLVSFYNNEISEKSEIFDDQFSVERPDGSNFTLKIRSTKLEDSAMYFCASRGVERQETQYFGPGTRLLVL.

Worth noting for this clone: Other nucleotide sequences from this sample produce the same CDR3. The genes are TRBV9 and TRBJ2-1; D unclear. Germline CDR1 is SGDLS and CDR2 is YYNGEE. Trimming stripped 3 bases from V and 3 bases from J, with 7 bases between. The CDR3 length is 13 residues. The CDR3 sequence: CASSGSSYNEQFF. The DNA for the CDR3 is TGTGCCAGCAGCGGGAGTAGCTACAATGAGCAGTTCTTC. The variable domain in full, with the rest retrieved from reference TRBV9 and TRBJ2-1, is DSGVTQTPKHLITATGQRVTLRCSPRSGDLSVYWYQQSLDQGLQFLIQYYNGEERAKGNILERFSAQQFPDLHSELNLSSLELGDSALYFCASSGSSYNEQFFGPGTRLTVL.

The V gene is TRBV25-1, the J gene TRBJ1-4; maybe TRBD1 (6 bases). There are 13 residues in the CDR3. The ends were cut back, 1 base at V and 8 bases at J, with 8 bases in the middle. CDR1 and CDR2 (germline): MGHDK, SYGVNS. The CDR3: CASSESRGEKLFF. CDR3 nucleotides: TGTGCCAGCAGTGAATCAAGGGGGGAAAAACTGTTTTTT.

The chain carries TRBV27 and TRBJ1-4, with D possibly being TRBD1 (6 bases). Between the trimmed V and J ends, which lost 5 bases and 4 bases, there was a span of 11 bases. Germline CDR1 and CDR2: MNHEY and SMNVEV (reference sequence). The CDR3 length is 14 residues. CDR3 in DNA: TGTGCCAGCAGTCTGACAGGAATTAATGAAAAACTGTTTTTT. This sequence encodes CASSLTGINEKLFF.

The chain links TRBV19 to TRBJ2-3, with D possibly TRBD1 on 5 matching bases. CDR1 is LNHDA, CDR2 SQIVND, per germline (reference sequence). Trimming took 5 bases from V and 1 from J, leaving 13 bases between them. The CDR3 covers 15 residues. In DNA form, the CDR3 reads TGTGCCAGTAGTGGGGTCCAGGGCGGCACAGATACGCAGTATTTT. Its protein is CASSGVQGGTDTQYF.

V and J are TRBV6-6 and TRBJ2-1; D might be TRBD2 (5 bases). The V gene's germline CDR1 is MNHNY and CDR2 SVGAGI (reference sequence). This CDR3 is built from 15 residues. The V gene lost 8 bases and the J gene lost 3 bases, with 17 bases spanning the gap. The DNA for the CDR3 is TGTGCCAGCTCCTGGACTGACTCGAACTACAATGAGCAGTTCTTC. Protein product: CASSWTDSNYNEQFF.

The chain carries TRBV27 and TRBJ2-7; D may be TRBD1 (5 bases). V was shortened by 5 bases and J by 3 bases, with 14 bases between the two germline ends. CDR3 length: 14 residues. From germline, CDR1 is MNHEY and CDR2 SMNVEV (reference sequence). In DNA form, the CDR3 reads TGTGCCAGCAGTCCCGCTTCTCAGGGCTACGAGCAGTACTTC. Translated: CASSPASQGYEQYF.

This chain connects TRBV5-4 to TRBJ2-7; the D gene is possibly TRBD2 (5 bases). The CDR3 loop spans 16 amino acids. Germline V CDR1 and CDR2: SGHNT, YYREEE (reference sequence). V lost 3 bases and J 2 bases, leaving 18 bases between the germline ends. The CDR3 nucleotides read TGTGCCAGCAGCTCCGAAGGGCAGCGGCCTCCCTACGAGCAGTACTTC. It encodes CASSSEGQRPPYEQYF.

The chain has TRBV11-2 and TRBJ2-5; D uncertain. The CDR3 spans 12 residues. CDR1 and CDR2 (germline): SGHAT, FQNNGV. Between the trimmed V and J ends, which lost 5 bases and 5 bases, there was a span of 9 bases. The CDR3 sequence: CASSPLTETQYF. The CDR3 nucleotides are TGTGCCAGCAGCCCCCTGACCGAGACCCAGTACTTC.

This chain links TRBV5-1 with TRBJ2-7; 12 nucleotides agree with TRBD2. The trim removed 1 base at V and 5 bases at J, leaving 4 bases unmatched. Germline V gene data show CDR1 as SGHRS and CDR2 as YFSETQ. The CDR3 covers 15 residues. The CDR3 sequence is CASSLRLAGADEQYF. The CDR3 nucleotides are TGCGCCAGCAGCTTGCGACTAGCGGGAGCCGACGAGCAGTACTTC.

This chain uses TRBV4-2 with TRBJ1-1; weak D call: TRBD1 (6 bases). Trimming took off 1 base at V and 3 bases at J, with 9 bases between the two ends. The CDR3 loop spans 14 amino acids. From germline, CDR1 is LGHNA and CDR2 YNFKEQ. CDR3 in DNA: TGTGCCAGCAGCCAAGGGAACAGGGACACTGAAGCTTTCTTT. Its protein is CASSQGNRDTEAFF.

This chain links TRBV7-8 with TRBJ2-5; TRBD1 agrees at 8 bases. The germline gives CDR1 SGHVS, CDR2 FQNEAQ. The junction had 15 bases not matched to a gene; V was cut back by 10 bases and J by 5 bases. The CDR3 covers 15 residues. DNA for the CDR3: TGTGCCACTATGTCAGGGGGCTTGATTGGGGAGACCCAGTACTTC. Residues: CATMSGGLIGETQYF.

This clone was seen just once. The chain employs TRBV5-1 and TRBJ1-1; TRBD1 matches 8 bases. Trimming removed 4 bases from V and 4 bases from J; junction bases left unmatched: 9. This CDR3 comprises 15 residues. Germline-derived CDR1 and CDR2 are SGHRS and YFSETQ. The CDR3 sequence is CASSLRGRGGTEAFF. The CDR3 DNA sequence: TGCGCCAGCAGCCTCAGGGGGCGCGGGGGCACTGAAGCTTTCTTT. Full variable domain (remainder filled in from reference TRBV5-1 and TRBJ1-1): KAGVTQTPRYLIKTRGQQVTLSCSPISGHRSVSWYQQTPGQGLQFLFEYFSETQRNKGNFPGRFSGRQFSNSRSEMNVSTLELGDSALYLCASSLRGRGGTEAFFGQGTRLTVV.

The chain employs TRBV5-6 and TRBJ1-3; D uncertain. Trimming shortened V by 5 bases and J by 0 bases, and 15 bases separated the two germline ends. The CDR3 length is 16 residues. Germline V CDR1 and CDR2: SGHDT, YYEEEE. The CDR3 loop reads CASSDGSESSGNTIYF. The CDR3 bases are TGTGCCAGCAGTGATGGGTCCGAGAGCTCTGGAAACACCATATATTTT.